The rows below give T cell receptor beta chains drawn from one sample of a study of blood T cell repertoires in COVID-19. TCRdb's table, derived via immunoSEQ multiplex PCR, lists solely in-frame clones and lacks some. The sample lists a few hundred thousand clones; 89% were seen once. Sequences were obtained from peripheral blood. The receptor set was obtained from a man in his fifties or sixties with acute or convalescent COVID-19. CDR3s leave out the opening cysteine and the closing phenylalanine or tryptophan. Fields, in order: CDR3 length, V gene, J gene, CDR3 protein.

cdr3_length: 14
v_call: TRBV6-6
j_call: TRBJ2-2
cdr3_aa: ASSSRRRSNTGELF

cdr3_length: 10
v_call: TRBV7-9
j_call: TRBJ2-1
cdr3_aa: ASSSLNGEQF

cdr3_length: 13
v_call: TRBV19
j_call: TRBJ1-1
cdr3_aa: ASSIDVNRVTEAF

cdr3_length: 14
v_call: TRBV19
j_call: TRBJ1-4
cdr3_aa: ASMSDRGQDDEKLF

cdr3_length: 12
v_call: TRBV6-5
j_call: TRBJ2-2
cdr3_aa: ASRQFANTGELF

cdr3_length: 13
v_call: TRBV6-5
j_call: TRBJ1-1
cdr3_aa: ALLLGGAMNTEAF

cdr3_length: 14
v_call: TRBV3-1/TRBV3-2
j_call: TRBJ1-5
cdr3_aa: ASSQDTLTGNQPQH

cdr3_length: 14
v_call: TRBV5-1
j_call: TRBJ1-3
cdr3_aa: ASSMSGTASGNTIY

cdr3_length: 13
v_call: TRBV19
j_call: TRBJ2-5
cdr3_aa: ASSIGQGIEETQY

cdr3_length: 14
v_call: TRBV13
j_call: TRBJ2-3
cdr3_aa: ASSLAGGPGTDTQY